The 20 T cell receptor beta chains reported below all come from one sample, sequenced in a study of cytomegalovirus exposure and HLA in healthy donors. PCR involved 60 Vbeta and 13 Jbeta primers. Here immunoSEQ multiplex PCR was the method, and the copy in TCRdb shows in-frame clones only, minus some. The sample consists of roughly 140,000 clones, about 82% of them appearing once. The sample taken for sequencing was PBMCs. Receptors were obtained from a male donor in good health and CMV-seronegative.

The CDR3 is CASSLRRGGSLYNEQFF. In DNA, the CDR3 is TGTGCCAGCAGCTTGCGGCGGGGGGGAAGCTTATACAATGAGCAGTTCTTC. The J gene is TRBJ2-1, the V gene TRBV5-8; 9 bases align to TRBD2. Trimming cost V 1 base and J 4 bases; bases outside gene matches: 9. CDR1 is SGHTS, CDR2 YDEGEE, per germline. The CDR3 loop spans 17 amino acids.

V is TRBV30 and J is TRBJ2-1; 12 positions agree with TRBD1. The J segment lost 8 bases and the V segment lost 4 bases, leaving 9 bases of the junction unmatched. Germline V CDR1 and CDR2: GTSNPN, SVGIG (reference sequence). The CDR3 spans 15 residues. This CDR3 is CAWTKPGQGADEQFF. The CDR3 nucleotides are TGTGCCTGGACCAAACCGGGACAGGGGGCGGATGAGCAGTTCTTC.

The CDR3 nucleotides read TGTGCCAGCAGACCCCTTACAGGGTGGAGCACTGAAGCTTTCTTT. Encoded protein: CASRPLTGWSTEAFF. This chain connects TRBV6-5 to TRBJ1-1, with a tentative D call TRBD1 (6 bases). Germline CDR1 reads MNHEY; CDR2 reads SVGAGI. Trimming took 6 bases from V and 4 from J, leaving 18 bases between them. CDR3 length: 15 residues.

The J gene is TRBJ1-1, the V gene TRBV9; no definite D call. CDR3 length: 15 residues. The V and J ends lost 4 bases and 5 bases respectively, with 18 bases between them. Germline-derived CDR1 and CDR2 are SGDLS and YYNGEE. The CDR3 bases are TGTGCCAGCAGCCCTTTTGAGTTGATAATGACTGAAGCTTTCTTT. It translates to CASSPFELIMTEAFF. Complete variable domain (other parts from reference TRBV9 and TRBJ1-1): DSGVTQTPKHLITATGQRVTLRCSPRSGDLSVYWYQQSLDQGLQFLIQYYNGEERAKGNILERFSAQQFPDLHSELNLSSLELGDSALYFCASSPFELIMTEAFFGQGTRLTVV.

This chain uses TRBV11-2 with TRBJ2-3; 14 nucleotides match TRBD2. Germline-derived CDR1 and CDR2 are SGHAT and FQNNGV. V gave up 5 bases and J gave up 4 bases; unmatched junction bases: 8. The CDR3 has 17 amino acids. CDR3 amino acids: CASSAGTSGSRADTQYF. The CDR3 bases are TGTGCCAGCAGCGCCGGGACTAGCGGGAGTAGGGCAGATACGCAGTATTTT.

The V call is TRBV28, the J call TRBJ2-3; 9 bases align to TRBD2. This CDR3 comprises 17 residues. CDR1 and CDR2 from the germline V gene are MDHEN and SYDVKM. The junction had 13 bases not matched to a gene; V was cut back by 2 bases and J by 7 bases. CDR3 loop: CASSLSSASGNTNTQYF. The CDR3 DNA follows: TGTGCCAGCAGTTTAAGTTCGGCTAGCGGGAATACGAATACGCAGTATTTT.

The DNA of the CDR3 is TGTGCCAGCAGTGAATTTGGGGGGGTCGGTACTGAAGCTTTCTTT. Amino acids: CASSEFGGVGTEAFF. The chain employs TRBV6-1 and TRBJ1-1; D might be TRBD1 (5 bases). This CDR3 has 15 residues. V lost 2 bases, J lost 5 bases, and 15 bases lay in between. Germline V lookup: CDR1 MNHNS, CDR2 SASEGT.

This chain uses TRBV28 with TRBJ2-1; 8 bases align to TRBD2. V lost 4 bases to trimming and J lost 4 bases; unmatched junction nucleotides: 12. CDR1 is MDHEN, CDR2 SYDVKM, per germline. The CDR3 length is 17 residues. The CDR3 nucleotides are TGTGCCAGCAGTTCCTTGAACGGGGGGGCATCGTACAATGAGCAGTTCTTC. Translated, it gives CASSSLNGGASYNEQFF.

Note on this clone: Additional DNA sequences in this sample encode the identical CDR3. The chain couples TRBV15 to TRBJ1-5; 12 nucleotides align to TRBD1. The junction had 14 bases not matched to a gene; V was cut back by 4 bases and J by 10 bases. The CDR3 is made up of 17 amino acids. Per germline, CDR1 LNHNV and CDR2 YYDKDF (reference sequence). As DNA, the CDR3 is TGTGCCACCAGCAAAGGTGGGACAGGGGGCATCGGGCAACCCCAGCATTTT. It specifies CATSKGGTGGIGQPQHF.

This clone was observed a single time. This chain connects TRBV9 to TRBJ1-1, with D hard to call. Germline values: CDR1 SGDLS, CDR2 YYNGEE. This CDR3 contains 16 residues. The V and J ends lost 2 bases and 8 bases respectively, with 22 bases between them. The CDR3 sequence: CASSVSLGGLGIEAFF. CDR3 nucleotide sequence: TGTGCCAGCAGCGTTTCTCTCGGCGGCCTAGGAATCGAAGCTTTCTTT. The full variable domain, with the rest looked up from reference TRBV9 and TRBJ1-1, is DSGVTQTPKHLITATGQRVTLRCSPRSGDLSVYWYQQSLDQGLQFLIQYYNGEERAKGNILERFSAQQFPDLHSELNLSSLELGDSALYFCASSVSLGGLGIEAFFGQGTRLTVV.

V usage is TRBV7-3 and J usage is TRBJ1-6; 7 bases match TRBD1. The CDR3 spans 19 residues. Germline V lookup: CDR1 SGHTA, CDR2 FQGTGA. Trimming at V came to 1 base and at J to 5 bases, leaving 14 bases not matched to a gene. The CDR3 reads CASSLRGGTGRGNNSPLHF. The CDR3 nucleotides are TGTGCCAGCAGCTTAAGAGGGGGCACAGGACGAGGAAATAATTCACCCCTCCACTTT.

This rearrangement joins TRBV5-1 to TRBJ2-1, with TRBD1 as a possible D gene (5 bases). The CDR3 has 14 amino acids. Germline V gene lookup returns CDR1 SGHRS and CDR2 YFSETQ. Trimming cost V 3 bases and J 5 bases, with 12 bases left between them. CDR3 sequence (DNA): TGCGCCAGCAGCTGGGCACAGGCTAACAATGAGCAGTTCTTC. Its protein product is CASSWAQANNEQFF.

The chain carries TRBV9 and TRBJ2-7; TRBD1 matches at 10 bases. This CDR3 has 15 residues. The J segment lost 3 bases and the V segment lost 1 base, leaving 4 bases of the junction unmatched. From germline, CDR1 is SGDLS and CDR2 YYNGEE. In nucleotides, the CDR3 is TGTGCCAGCAGCGTATCGGGACAGGGGAACTACGAGCAGTACTTC. Residues: CASSVSGQGNYEQYF.

The V and J genes are TRBV7-8 and TRBJ2-7, with D possibly TRBD1 on 6 matching bases. The CDR3 consists of 15 residues. Germline V gene sequence: CDR1 SGHVS, CDR2 FQNEAQ. Between the trimmed V and J ends, which lost 0 bases and 2 bases, there was a span of 11 bases. The CDR3 protein is CASSLATGPTYEQYF. The CDR3 nucleotides are TGTGCCAGCAGCTTAGCGACAGGACCGACCTACGAGCAGTACTTC.

The genes are TRBV5-4 and TRBJ2-1, with 9 bases aligning to TRBD1. The CDR3 is 14 residues long. Losses at the gene ends were 2 bases for V and 10 bases for J; bases not matched to a gene: 7. From germline, CDR1 is SGHNT and CDR2 YYREEE (reference sequence). The CDR3 region has the DNA TGTGCCAGCAGCTTTCCGGGACAGGGTTTGGAGCAGTTCTTC. Translating gives CASSFPGQGLEQFF. The whole variable domain, filled in from reference TRBV5-4 and TRBJ2-1, reads ETGVTQSPTHLIKTRGQQVTLRCSSQSGHNTVSWYQQALGQGPQFIFQYYREEENGRGNFPPRFSGLQFPNYSSELNVNALELDDSALYLCASSFPGQGLEQFFGPGTRLTVL.

J is TRBJ1-4 and V is TRBV7-6; maybe TRBD1 (6 bases). This CDR3 comprises 14 residues. Deletions cut 5 bases from V and 6 bases from J, with 13 bases between. Germline CDR1 and CDR2: SGHVS and FNYEAQ. For the CDR3, the DNA is TGTGCCAGCAGCCCCGGGACAAGGGATGAAAAACTGTTTTTT. It is translated as CASSPGTRDEKLFF. Supplemented by reference TRBV7-6 and TRBJ1-4, the full variable domain reads GAGVSQSPRYKVTKRGQDVALRCDPISGHVSLYWYRQALGQGPEFLTYFNYEAQQDKSGLPNDRFSAERPEGSISTLTIQRTEQRDSAMYRCASSPGTRDEKLFFGSGTQLSVL.

The chain recombines TRBV11-2 with TRBJ2-7, with D perhaps TRBD2 (5 bases). Germline V gene lookup returns CDR1 SGHAT and CDR2 FQNNGV. Trimming shortened V by 2 bases and J by 3 bases, and 14 bases separated the two germline ends. The length of the CDR3 is 15 residues. Here the CDR3 DNA reads TGTGCCAGCAGCTTATCACCCCAAGAGGGCTACGAGCAGTACTTC. Encoded protein: CASSLSPQEGYEQYF.

This chain connects TRBV5-1 to TRBJ1-3; D is ambiguous. The V gene lost 6 bases and the J gene lost 0 bases, with 10 bases spanning the gap. In germline, CDR1 is SGHRS, CDR2 YFSETQ. The CDR3 consists of 14 residues. The CDR3 DNA sequence: TGCGCCAGCACCGCAGACATCTCTGGAAACACCATATATTTT. Translation gives CASTADISGNTIYF.

This clone was counted a single time. The chain joins TRBV19 to TRBJ1-1; perhaps TRBD1 as D (5 bases). With 6 bases removed from V and 8 bases from J, the gap between germline ends came to 13 bases. The CDR3 has 12 amino acids. Germline lookup yields CDR1 LNHDA and CDR2 SQIVND (reference sequence). CDR3 sequence (DNA): TGTGCCAGTAGGGCAGGGCTCAGAGAAGCTTTCTTT. It specifies CASRAGLREAFF.

V and J are TRBV14 and TRBJ1-2; 8 positions match TRBD1. The germline CDR1 and CDR2 sequences are SGHDN and FVKESK. V gave up 4 bases and J gave up 2 bases; unmatched junction bases: 6. CDR3 length: 15 residues. CDR3 nucleotide sequence: TGTGCCAGCAGCCCATGGACAGGGCCGAACTATGGCTACACCTTC. Amino acid sequence: CASSPWTGPNYGYTF. Full variable domain (rest looked up from reference TRBV14 and TRBJ1-2): EAGVTQFPSHSVIEKGQTVTLRCDPISGHDNLYWYRRVMGKEIKFLLHFVKESKQDESGMPNNRFLAERTGGTYSTLKVQPAELEDSGVYFCASSPWTGPNYGYTFGSGTRLTVV.